This T cell receptor (beta chain) was sequenced in a study of metastatic and nonmetastatic thyroid tumors. At the level of the study: For malignant and benign thyroid patients, tumor or nodule tissue and blood were the sources whose repertoires were compared.

Through MiXCR, TCRdb re-clonotyped the PCR reads. The sample yields 30,000 to 45,000 clones, around 43% seen once. Remarks on this clone: Its specificity is unknown.

Overall study findings and caveats: Reports indicated that malignant thyroid tumors showed significantly higher TCR beta diversity than benign nodules did, in blood and tumor.

The length of the CDR3 is 15 residues. V was cut by 5 bases and J by 0 bases, with 14 bases left in between. Germline assignment: CDR1 SGHTA and CDR2 FQGNSA. Thyroid surgery had not been preceded by any treatment in any patient. This chain joins TRBV7-2 and TRBJ2-7, with D uncertain. Sample: tumor tissue. The receptor's source is a male donor with papillary thyroid cancer or a benign thyroid nodule (not recorded which). Some clones in this sample may be carry-over from other donors' samples. CDR3 coding DNA: TGTGCCAGCAGCCCTGAAAGGATAAGCTCCTACGAGCAGTACTTC. Its protein product is CASSPERISSYEQYF.